Described below is a single T cell receptor (beta chain) sequence and its context. What it binds is unknown. This sample is drawn from a study of cytomegalovirus exposure and HLA in healthy donors. Looking at the study overall: As released early, the data held 85 million to 95 million unique TCRs from HLA-typed donors.

The primer mix had 60 Vbeta and 13 Jbeta primers. TCRdb's table, derived via immunoSEQ multiplex PCR, lists solely in-frame clones and lacks some. The sample comprises about 190,000 clones, roughly 80% of which are singletons, and approximately 1.5% rests with the top ten. Regarding the study as a whole: Rare sequences made up most TCRs, while some public TCRs were found in many donors. Evidence from a later analysis indicated that most CMV-associated TCR beta chains looked HLA-restricted. Per published reports, the classifier diagnosed cytomegalovirus status with high specificity and sensitivity.

Sample: PBMCs. This clonotype was sampled from a woman in her late teens or twenties in good health and CMV-seronegative.

The CDR3 protein is CASSLDSQETQYF. CDR3 sequence (DNA): TGTGCCAGCAGCTTGGACAGCCAAGAGACCCAGTACTTC. The chain combines TRBV5-6 with TRBJ2-5; D not resolved. This CDR3 is 13 amino acids long. Trimming took 0 bases from V and 1 from J, leaving 4 bases between them. Germline V gene lookup returns CDR1 SGHDT and CDR2 YYEEEE. The full variable domain, with the rest looked up from reference TRBV5-6 and TRBJ2-5, is DAGVTQSPTHLIKTRGQQVTLRCSPKSGHDTVSWYQQALGQGPQFIFQYYEEEERQRGNFPDRFSGHQFPNYSSELNVNALLLGDSALYLCASSLDSQETQYFGPGTRLLVL.